This T cell receptor (beta chain) appears in the sequencing data of a study of blood T cell repertoires in COVID-19. Overall study: Italy, Spain and the United States were the sources of the convalescent and acute COVID-19 samples.

The Seattle patients, enrolled during active infection, were followed longitudinally. V lost 5 bases and J lost 4, with 9 bases in between. The CDR3 runs to 13 residues. Germline CDR1 and CDR2: MNHEY and SVGAGI. Sequencing was performed with immunoSEQ multiplex PCR; in TCRdb, only in-frame clones are kept and a portion is missing. The sample has around 470,000 clones; 80% to 90% are singletons. Notes on this clone: The sample carries other DNA sequences with the same CDR3.

The chain employs TRBV6-5 and TRBJ2-1, with D unresolved. Sequencing was performed on peripheral blood. The source is a man younger than 35 with COVID-19, enrolled during active disease. The CDR3 is CASSSRGYNEQFF. DNA of the CDR3: TGTGCCAGCAGTAGCCGCGGTTACAATGAGCAGTTCTTC.